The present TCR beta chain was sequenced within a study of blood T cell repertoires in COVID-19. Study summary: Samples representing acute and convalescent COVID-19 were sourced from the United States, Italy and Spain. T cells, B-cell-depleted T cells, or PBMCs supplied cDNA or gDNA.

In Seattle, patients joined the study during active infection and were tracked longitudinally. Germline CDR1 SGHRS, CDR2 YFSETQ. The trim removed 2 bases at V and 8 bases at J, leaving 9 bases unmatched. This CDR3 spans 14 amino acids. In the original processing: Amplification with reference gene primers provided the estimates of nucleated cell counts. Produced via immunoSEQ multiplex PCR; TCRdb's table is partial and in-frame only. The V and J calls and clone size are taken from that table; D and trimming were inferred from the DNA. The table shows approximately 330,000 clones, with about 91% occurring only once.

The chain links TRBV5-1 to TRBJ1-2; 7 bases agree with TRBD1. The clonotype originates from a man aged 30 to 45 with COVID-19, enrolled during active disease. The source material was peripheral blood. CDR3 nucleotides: TGCGCCAGCAGCTTACAGGGGCTGGGTGAGGGCTACACCTTC. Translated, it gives CASSLQGLGEGYTF.